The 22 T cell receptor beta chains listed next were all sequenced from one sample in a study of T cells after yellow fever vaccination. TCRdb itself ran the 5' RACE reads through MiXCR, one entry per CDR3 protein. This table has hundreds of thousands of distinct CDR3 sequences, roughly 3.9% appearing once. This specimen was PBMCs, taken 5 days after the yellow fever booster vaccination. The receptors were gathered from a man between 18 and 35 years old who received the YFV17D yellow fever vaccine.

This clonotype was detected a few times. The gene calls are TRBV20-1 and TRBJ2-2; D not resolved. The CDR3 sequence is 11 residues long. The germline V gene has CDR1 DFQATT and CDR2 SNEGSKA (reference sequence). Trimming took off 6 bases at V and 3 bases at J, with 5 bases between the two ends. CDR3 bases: TGCAGTGCCCCATACACCGGGGAGCTGTTTTTT. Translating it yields CSAPYTGELFF.

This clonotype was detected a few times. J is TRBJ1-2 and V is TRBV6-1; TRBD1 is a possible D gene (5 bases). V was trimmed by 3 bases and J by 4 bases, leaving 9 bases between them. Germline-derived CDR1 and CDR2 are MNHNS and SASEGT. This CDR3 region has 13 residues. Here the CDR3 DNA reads TGTGCCAGCAGTGAGGGCACAGGCTATGGCTACACCTTC. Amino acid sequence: CASSEGTGYGYTF.

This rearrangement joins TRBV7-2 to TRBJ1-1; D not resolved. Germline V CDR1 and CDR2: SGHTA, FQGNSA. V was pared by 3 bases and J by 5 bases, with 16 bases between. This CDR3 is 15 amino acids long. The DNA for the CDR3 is TGTGCCAGCAGCTTCTCGCACCTCGCGGGTACTGAAGCTTTCTTT. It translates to CASSFSHLAGTEAFF.

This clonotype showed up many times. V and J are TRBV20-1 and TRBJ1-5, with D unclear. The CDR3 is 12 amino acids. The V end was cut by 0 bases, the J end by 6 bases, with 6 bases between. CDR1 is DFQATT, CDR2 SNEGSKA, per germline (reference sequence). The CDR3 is CSARDTGQPQHF. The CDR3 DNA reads TGCAGTGCTAGAGATACGGGTCAGCCCCAGCATTTT.

CDR3 in amino acids: CASSYQGQTGELFF. CDR3 DNA sequence: TGTGCCAGCAGTTATCAGGGTCAAACCGGGGAGCTGTTTTTT. The V call is TRBV6-5, the J call TRBJ2-2, with D maybe TRBD1 (5 bases). CDR3 length: 14 residues. Germline-derived CDR1 and CDR2 are MNHEY and SVGAGI. V lost 3 bases and J lost 5, with 10 bases in between.

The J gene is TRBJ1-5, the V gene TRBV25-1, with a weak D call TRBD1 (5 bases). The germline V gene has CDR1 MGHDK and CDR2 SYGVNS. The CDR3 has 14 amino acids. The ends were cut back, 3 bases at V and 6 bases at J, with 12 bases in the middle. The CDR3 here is CASSDRESLQPQHF. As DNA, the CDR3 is TGTGCCAGCAGTGACAGGGAAAGTCTTCAGCCCCAGCATTTT.

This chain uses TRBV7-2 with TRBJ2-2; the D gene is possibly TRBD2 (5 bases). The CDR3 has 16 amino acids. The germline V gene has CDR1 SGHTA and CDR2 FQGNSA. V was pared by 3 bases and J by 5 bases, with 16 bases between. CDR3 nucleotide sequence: TGTGCCAGCAGCTTTCTGTCCGCCGGCGGGACCGGGGAGCTGTTTTTT. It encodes CASSFLSAGGTGELFF.

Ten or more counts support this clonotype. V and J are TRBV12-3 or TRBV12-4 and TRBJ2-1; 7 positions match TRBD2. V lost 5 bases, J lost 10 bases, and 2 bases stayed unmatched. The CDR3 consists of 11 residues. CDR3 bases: TGTGCCAGCAGTCCGGGACTAGAGCAGTTCTTC. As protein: CASSPGLEQFF.

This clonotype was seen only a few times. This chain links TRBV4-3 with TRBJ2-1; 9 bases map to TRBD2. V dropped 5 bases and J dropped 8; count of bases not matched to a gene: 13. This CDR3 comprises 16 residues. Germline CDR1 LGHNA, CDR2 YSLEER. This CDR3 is CASSLNGGGASDEQFF. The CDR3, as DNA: TGCGCCAGCAGCTTAAACGGCGGGGGGGCGAGCGATGAGCAGTTCTTC.

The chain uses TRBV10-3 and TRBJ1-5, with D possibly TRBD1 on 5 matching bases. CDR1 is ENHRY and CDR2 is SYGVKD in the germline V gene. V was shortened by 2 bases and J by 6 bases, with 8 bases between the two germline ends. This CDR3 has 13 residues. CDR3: CAISEQGSQPQHF. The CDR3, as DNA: TGTGCCATCAGTGAGCAGGGAAGTCAGCCCCAGCATTTT.

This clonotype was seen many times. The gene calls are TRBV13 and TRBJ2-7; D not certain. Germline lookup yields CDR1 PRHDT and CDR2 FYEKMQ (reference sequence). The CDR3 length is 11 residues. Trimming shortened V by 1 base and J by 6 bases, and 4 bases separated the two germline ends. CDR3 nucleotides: TGTGCCAGCAGCTTAGCTGCCGAGCAGTACTTC. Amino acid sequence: CASSLAAEQYF.

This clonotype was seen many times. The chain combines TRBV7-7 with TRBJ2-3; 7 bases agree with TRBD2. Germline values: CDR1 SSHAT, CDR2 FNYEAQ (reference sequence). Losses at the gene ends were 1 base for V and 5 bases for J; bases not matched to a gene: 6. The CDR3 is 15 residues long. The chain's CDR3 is CASSLGGGGGDTQYF. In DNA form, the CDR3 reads TGTGCCAGCAGCTTAGGCGGCGGGGGTGGAGATACGCAGTATTTT.

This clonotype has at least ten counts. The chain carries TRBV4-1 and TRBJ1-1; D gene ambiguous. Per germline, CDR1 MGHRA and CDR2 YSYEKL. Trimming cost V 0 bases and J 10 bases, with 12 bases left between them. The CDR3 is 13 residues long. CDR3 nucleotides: TGCGCCAGCAGCCAAGAGACCCCGGGCCCAGCTTTCTTT. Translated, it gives CASSQETPGPAFF.

CDR3 sequence reads: CASSDPRGTSANYGYTF. CDR3 nucleotides: TGTGCCAGCAGTGACCCCAGGGGAACCTCCGCTAACTATGGCTACACCTTC. The rearrangement joins TRBV6-2 or TRBV6-3 to TRBJ1-2; possible D gene TRBD1, 6 bases. V gave up 5 bases and J gave up 0 bases, with 19 bases separating them. The CDR3 length is 17 residues. Looked up from germline, CDR1 is MNHEY and CDR2 is SVGEGT.

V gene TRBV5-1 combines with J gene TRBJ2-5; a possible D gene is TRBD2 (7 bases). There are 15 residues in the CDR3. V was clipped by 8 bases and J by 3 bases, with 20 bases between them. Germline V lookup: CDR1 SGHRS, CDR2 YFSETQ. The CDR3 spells CASNLGGAAKETQYF. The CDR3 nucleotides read TGCGCCAGTAATCTAGGGGGGGCTGCGAAAGAGACCCAGTACTTC.

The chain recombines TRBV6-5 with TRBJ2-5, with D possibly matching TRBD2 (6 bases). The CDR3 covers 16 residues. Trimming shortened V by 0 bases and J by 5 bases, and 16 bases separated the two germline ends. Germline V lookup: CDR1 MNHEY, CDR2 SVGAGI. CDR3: CASSYSGYTSGETQYF. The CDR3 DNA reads TGTGCCAGCAGTTACTCGGGATACACCAGCGGGGAGACCCAGTACTTC.

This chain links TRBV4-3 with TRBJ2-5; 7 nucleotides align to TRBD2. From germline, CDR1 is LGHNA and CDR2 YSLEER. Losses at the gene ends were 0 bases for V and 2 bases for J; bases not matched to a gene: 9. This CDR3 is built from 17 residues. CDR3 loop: CASSQDRSGEIQETQYF. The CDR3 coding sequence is TGCGCCAGCAGCCAAGACCGAAGCGGGGAGATACAAGAGACCCAGTACTTC.

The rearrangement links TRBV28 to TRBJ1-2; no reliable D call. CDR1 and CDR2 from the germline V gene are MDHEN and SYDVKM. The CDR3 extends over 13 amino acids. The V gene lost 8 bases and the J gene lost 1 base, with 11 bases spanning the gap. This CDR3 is CASQPDYNYGYTF. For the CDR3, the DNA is TGTGCCAGCCAGCCAGACTATAACTATGGCTACACCTTC.

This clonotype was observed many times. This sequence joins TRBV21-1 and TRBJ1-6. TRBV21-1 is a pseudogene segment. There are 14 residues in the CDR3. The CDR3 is CASSRRRGNSPLHF. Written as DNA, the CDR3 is TGTGCCAGCAGCCGTCGGAGGGGCAATTCACCCCTCCACTTT.

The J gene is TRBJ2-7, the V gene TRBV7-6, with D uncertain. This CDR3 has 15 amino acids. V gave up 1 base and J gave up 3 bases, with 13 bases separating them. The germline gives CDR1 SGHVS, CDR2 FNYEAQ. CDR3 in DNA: TGTGCCAGCAGCTTAGGGGTCAGTACCCTCTACGAGCAGTACTTC. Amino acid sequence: CASSLGVSTLYEQYF.

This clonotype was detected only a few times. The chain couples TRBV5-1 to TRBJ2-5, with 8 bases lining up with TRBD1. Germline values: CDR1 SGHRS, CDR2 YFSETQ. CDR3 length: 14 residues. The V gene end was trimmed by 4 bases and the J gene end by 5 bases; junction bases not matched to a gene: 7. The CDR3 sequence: CASSEQGGAETQYF. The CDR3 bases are TGCGCCAGCAGCGAACAGGGGGGTGCGGAGACCCAGTACTTC.

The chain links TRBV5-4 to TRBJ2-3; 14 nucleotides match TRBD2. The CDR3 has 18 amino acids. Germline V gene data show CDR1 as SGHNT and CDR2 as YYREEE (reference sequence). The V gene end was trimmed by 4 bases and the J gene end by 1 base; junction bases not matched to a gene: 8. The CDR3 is CASSPGGLAGAGTDTQYF. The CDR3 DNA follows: TGTGCCAGCAGCCCAGGGGGACTAGCGGGGGCCGGCACAGATACGCAGTATTTT.